The clone carrying this T cell receptor beta chain was counted between two and nine times. The antigen is unknown. The data stem from a study of T-cell reconstitution after alpha-beta-depleted transplantation in children. Overall study findings and caveats: Expanded graft clones, several hundred of them, were reportedly the source of alpha-beta T cells about two months after transplant.

For TCRbeta, the library was prepared with unique molecular identifiers. TCRdb itself ran the PCR reads through MiXCR, one entry per CDR3 protein. This sample carries 610,000 or so distinct CDR3 sequences, roughly 27% of them seen once, and the ten largest clones take 36%. V dropped 3 bases and J dropped 8; count of bases not matched to a gene: 4. This CDR3 has 15 amino acids. CDR1 and CDR2 (germline): ENHRY, SYGVKD. The sample was PBMCs, taken before TCRalphabeta/CD19-depleted stem cell transplant. The sequence was collected from a boy under two years old with Wiskott-Aldrich syndrome, due to receive a stem cell transplant. The chain carries TRBV10-3 and TRBJ2-1; 13 bases match TRBD2. The CDR3 here is CAISELAGGPDEQFF. CDR3 DNA sequence: TGTGCCATCAGTGAACTAGCGGGAGGGCCGGATGAGCAGTTCTTC.